Below are 30 T cell receptor beta chains sequenced from a single sample in a study of technical replicates of blood from four donors. Data came from immunoSEQ multiplex PCR; TCRdb stores just in-frame clones and leaves some out. This repertoire shows about 80,000 clones, about 95% found once; its top ten account for around 0.41%. Sequencing was done on a sample of T cells isolated from PBMCs. Receptors were obtained from a human donor in good health.

J is TRBJ2-1 and V is TRBV6-5; D possibly corresponds to TRBD1 (5 bases). Germline assignment: CDR1 MNHEY and CDR2 SVGAGI. Trimming took off 0 bases at V and 9 bases at J, with 9 bases between the two ends. The CDR3 spans 13 residues. CDR3 in DNA: TGTGCCAGCAGTTACTCTCAGGGCTTTGAGCAGTTCTTC. Protein sequence: CASSYSQGFEQFF.

This clone was observed once. V is TRBV19 and J is TRBJ1-4, with 8 bases lining up with TRBD1. CDR3 length: 17 residues. V lost 3 bases and J lost 5; bases outside the gene matches: 11. Germline V gene lookup returns CDR1 LNHDA and CDR2 SQIVND (reference sequence). The CDR3 DNA reads TGTGCCAGTAGTATGGTAACCCGGACAGGGATAAATGAAAAACTGTTTTTT. Its translation is CASSMVTRTGINEKLFF. The complete variable domain, with remaining parts taken from reference TRBV19 and TRBJ1-4, reads DGGITQSPKYLFRKEGQNVTLSCEQNLNHDAMYWYRQDPGQGLRLIYYSQIVNDFQKGDIAEGYSVSREKKESFPLTVTSAQKNPTAFYLCASSMVTRTGINEKLFFGSGTQLSVL.

The rearrangement joins TRBV7-9 to TRBJ2-7; TRBD1 matches at 7 bases. Germline CDR1 reads SEHNR; CDR2 reads FQNEAQ (reference sequence). The CDR3 has 14 amino acids. V gave up 5 bases and J gave up 1 base; unmatched junction bases: 5. For the CDR3, the DNA is TGTGCCAGCAGCCCAACGACAGGGTCCTACGAGCAGTACTTC. This gives the protein CASSPTTGSYEQYF.

The chain uses TRBV30 and TRBJ1-4; TRBD1 matches 8 bases. Looked up from germline, CDR1 is GTSNPN and CDR2 is SVGIG (reference sequence). V shed 1 base, J shed 3 bases, and the junction held 7 bases outside the gene matches. CDR3 length: 16 amino acids. The CDR3 coding sequence is TGTGCCTGGAGTGGAGGACAGGGAAGGGCTAATGAAAAACTGTTTTTT. Protein sequence: CAWSGGQGRANEKLFF.

The rearrangement uses TRBV7-9 and TRBJ2-3; D ambiguous. The V end lost 1 base, the J end lost 4 bases, and 6 bases lay between the germline ends. Germline-derived CDR1 and CDR2 are SEHNR and FQNEAQ (reference sequence). CDR3 size: 13 residues. The DNA for the CDR3 is TGTGCCAGCAGCTTAGACAGCCCAGATACGCAGTATTTT. Translation: CASSLDSPDTQYF. Full variable domain (missing parts from reference TRBV7-9 and TRBJ2-3): DTGVSQNPRHKITKRGQNVTFRCDPISEHNRLYWYRQTLGQGPEFLTYFQNEAQLEKSRLLSDRFSAERPKGSFSTLEIQRTEQGDSAMYLCASSLDSPDTQYFGPGTRLTVL.

The V call is TRBV4-1, the J call TRBJ2-1, with TRBD2 identical over 9 bases. V trimming: 0 bases; J trimming: 4 bases; junction bases outside the gene matches: 7. The germline V gene encodes CDR1 MGHRA and CDR2 YSYEKL. This CDR3 comprises 17 residues. The CDR3 loop reads CASSQDIWREGYNEQFF. In nucleotides, the CDR3 is TGCGCCAGCAGCCAAGATATTTGGCGGGAGGGGTACAATGAGCAGTTCTTC.

The rearrangement uses TRBV6-6 and TRBJ2-3; D is undetermined. This CDR3 has 12 amino acids. With 5 bases removed from V and 2 bases from J, the gap between germline ends came to 5 bases. Looked up from germline, CDR1 is MNHNY and CDR2 is SVGAGI (reference sequence). The CDR3 DNA is TGTGCCAGCAGTCCCCACACAGATACGCAGTATTTT. It encodes CASSPHTDTQYF.

The rearrangement links TRBV11-2 to TRBJ2-6; D not resolved. This CDR3 contains 15 residues. Trimming shortened V by 0 bases and J by 4 bases, and 7 bases separated the two germline ends. Germline V gene sequence: CDR1 SGHAT, CDR2 FQNNGV. Here the CDR3 reads CASSLDVAGANVLTF. The CDR3 nucleotides are TGTGCCAGCAGCTTAGATGTTGCGGGGGCCAACGTCCTGACTTTC.

In DNA, the CDR3 is TGTGCCATCAGTGATTCTCCAGGACAGGGAAGGGGGTACGAGCAGTACTTC. Translated: CAISDSPGQGRGYEQYF. The chain links TRBV10-3 to TRBJ2-7; 8 positions match TRBD1. The CDR3 covers 17 residues. The germline CDR1 and CDR2 sequences are ENHRY and SYGVKD. The trim removed 3 bases at V and 4 bases at J, leaving 14 bases unmatched.

The CDR3 reads CASSGGVRNTEAFF. The DNA for the CDR3 is TGTGCCAGCAGCGGGGGGGTTCGGAACACTGAAGCTTTCTTT. The J gene is TRBJ1-1, the V gene TRBV9, with D possibly matching TRBD1 (5 bases). There are 14 residues in the CDR3. Germline CDR1 and CDR2: SGDLS and YYNGEE. V lost 3 bases and J lost 1, with 10 bases in between.

The rearrangement uses TRBV7-3 and TRBJ2-7; the match to TRBD2 covers 11 bases. The CDR3 runs to 15 residues. Trimming removed 5 bases from V and 3 bases from J; junction bases left unmatched: 6. The V gene's germline CDR1 is SGHTA and CDR2 FQGTGA. The CDR3 region is CASSILAGGFYEQYF. The DNA for the CDR3 is TGTGCCAGCAGCATCCTAGCGGGAGGATTCTACGAGCAGTACTTC. Looking up the rest from reference TRBV7-3 and TRBJ2-7 gives the full variable domain: GAGVSQTPSNKVTEKGKYVELRCDPISGHTALYWYRQSLGQGPEFLIYFQGTGAADDSGLPNDRFFAVRPEGSVSTLKIQRTERGDSAVYLCASSILAGGFYEQYFGPGTRLTVT.

This clone was seen a single time. The chain joins TRBV29-1 to TRBJ2-7; tentatively, D is TRBD1 (5 bases). The CDR3 is 13 residues long. V was clipped by 3 bases and J by 0 bases, with 9 bases between them. Germline values: CDR1 SQVTM, CDR2 ANQGSEA. The CDR3 spells CSVEGRDSYEQYF. The CDR3 nucleotides are TGCAGCGTTGAGGGCAGGGACTCCTACGAGCAGTACTTC.

This chain uses TRBV29-1 with TRBJ1-2, with 7 bases that match TRBD1. The CDR3 contains 14 residues. V lost 6 bases, J lost 4 bases, and 11 bases stayed unmatched. Germline lookup yields CDR1 SQVTM and CDR2 ANQGSEA. This CDR3 reads CSVPSGQVIYGYTF. The CDR3 nucleotides read TGCAGCGTCCCTTCAGGACAGGTTATCTATGGCTACACCTTC.

J is TRBJ2-7 and V is TRBV7-6, with D tentatively TRBD1 (6 bases). V shed 3 bases and J shed 3 bases, with 18 bases lying between them. This CDR3 region has 16 residues. Germline V gene sequence: CDR1 SGHVS, CDR2 FNYEAQ. The CDR3 loop is CASSFDHRGGDYEQYF. The CDR3 region has the DNA TGTGCCAGCAGCTTTGACCACCGAGGGGGTGACTACGAGCAGTACTTC.

This chain links TRBV6-5 with TRBJ2-7; 8 nucleotides line up with TRBD1. The germline V gene has CDR1 MNHEY and CDR2 SVGAGI. CDR3 size: 14 residues. With V trimmed by 6 bases and J by 1 base, 5 bases remained unmatched. For the CDR3, the DNA is TGTGCCAGCAGCCGGGACAGGCGGTCCTACGAGCAGTACTTC. Its protein is CASSRDRRSYEQYF.

This sequence joins TRBV12-5 and TRBJ2-7; 8 positions match TRBD1. This CDR3 is built from 16 residues. Germline trimming cut 4 bases from V and 2 bases from J; bases unmatched to any gene: 10. Germline CDR1 LGHNT, CDR2 FRNRAP. The CDR3, as DNA: TGTGCTAGTGGTTCTCTGACAGGGGTAGCACCCTACGAGCAGTACTTC. The encoded protein is CASGSLTGVAPYEQYF.

The rearrangement joins TRBV7-9 to TRBJ1-4; 10 nucleotides line up with TRBD1. Trimming took 4 bases from V and 6 from J; bases not matched to a gene: 2. Germline V lookup: CDR1 SEHNR, CDR2 FQNEAQ (reference sequence). This CDR3 spans 14 amino acids. This chain's CDR3 is CASSWDRGHEKLFF. In DNA, the CDR3 is TGTGCCAGCAGCTGGGACAGGGGCCATGAAAAACTGTTTTTT. The full variable domain, in which reference TRBV7-9 and TRBJ1-4 provide the parts outside the CDR3, is DTGVSQNPRHKITKRGQNVTFRCDPISEHNRLYWYRQTLGQGPEFLTYFQNEAQLEKSRLLSDRFSAERPKGSFSTLEIQRTEQGDSAMYLCASSWDRGHEKLFFGSGTQLSVL.

The gene calls are TRBV5-8 and TRBJ2-5; TRBD1 matches at 10 bases. Trimming at V came to 3 bases and at J to 5 bases, leaving 4 bases not matched to a gene. Germline CDR1 is SGHTS and CDR2 is YDEGEE. The length of the CDR3 is 14 residues. The CDR3 DNA is TGTGCCAGCAGCTCCGACAGGGGGCGCGAGACCCAGTACTTC. It codes for CASSSDRGRETQYF.

The chain is built from TRBV6-5 and TRBJ2-7; perhaps TRBD1 as D (5 bases). Germline V gives CDR1 MNHEY, CDR2 SVGAGI. The V gene lost 0 bases and the J gene lost 3 bases, with 9 bases spanning the gap. This CDR3 is built from 14 residues. DNA of the CDR3: TGTGCCAGCAGTTACTCGCAGGGTTTCTACGAGCAGTACTTC. Amino acids: CASSYSQGFYEQYF.

This clone was counted a single time. The J gene is TRBJ2-3, the V gene TRBV19, with 11 bases that match TRBD1. V was pared by 7 bases and J by 7 bases, with 7 bases of the junction left unmatched. Germline V gene data show CDR1 as LNHDA and CDR2 as SQIVND (reference sequence). CDR3 length: 14 amino acids. The CDR3 bases are TGTGCCAGTACCCCCGGGACAGGGGGATATACGCAGTATTTT. Translating it yields CASTPGTGGYTQYF.

This chain connects TRBV5-4 to TRBJ2-3, with 9 bases lining up with TRBD1. Germline CDR1 and CDR2: SGHNT and YYREEE (reference sequence). V was clipped by 2 bases and J by 5 bases; unmatched bases: 3. CDR3 length equals 14 residues. CDR3 sequence: CASSFGTGRDTQYF. In DNA, the CDR3 is TGTGCCAGCAGCTTCGGGACAGGGAGAGATACGCAGTATTTT.

The V and J genes are TRBV2 and TRBJ2-5; TRBD2 matches 8 bases. CDR1 and CDR2 from the germline V gene are SNHLY and FYNNEI. The CDR3 runs to 15 residues. The trim removed 0 bases at V and 5 bases at J, leaving 5 bases unmatched. CDR3 coding DNA: TGTGCCAGCAGTGAAGCTTCGGGGGGGTCTGAGACCCAGTACTTC. It codes for CASSEASGGSETQYF.

The rearrangement uses TRBV7-2 and TRBJ2-5; D is ambiguous. Germline V gives CDR1 SGHTA, CDR2 FQGNSA. This CDR3 region has 16 residues. The V gene lost 2 bases and the J gene lost 4 bases, with 17 bases spanning the gap. The CDR3 sequence is CASSLRPGEYRETQYF. The CDR3 region has the DNA TGTGCCAGCAGCTTACGGCCTGGAGAGTATCGAGAGACCCAGTACTTC.

The chain has TRBV28 and TRBJ2-3; TRBD1 might be the D (6 bases). The V gene's germline CDR1 is MDHEN and CDR2 SYDVKM. Trimming took off 3 bases at V and 2 bases at J, with 15 bases between the two ends. The CDR3 has 16 residues. DNA for the CDR3: TGTGCCAGCAGTTTCACGGACAGCGCCCTCACAGATACGCAGTATTTT. It yields the protein CASSFTDSALTDTQYF.

This chain uses TRBV11-2 with TRBJ2-7; the match to TRBD1 covers 10 bases. Per germline, CDR1 SGHAT and CDR2 FQNNGV. After removal of 4 bases from V and 4 bases from J, the junction contained 4 bases not matched to a gene. The CDR3 is 14 amino acids. This CDR3 is CASSSGTGVYEQYF. CDR3 coding DNA: TGTGCCAGCAGCTCCGGGACAGGGGTATACGAGCAGTACTTC.

The chain carries TRBV30 and TRBJ2-5; unclear D gene. Germline CDR1 reads GTSNPN; CDR2 reads SVGIG (reference sequence). The CDR3 consists of 13 residues. The V and J ends lost 0 bases and 2 bases respectively, with 7 bases between them. The CDR3 nucleotides are TGTGCCTGGAGTGTCGAGGATCAAGAGACCCAGTACTTC. The encoded protein is CAWSVEDQETQYF.

The J gene is TRBJ2-7, the V gene TRBV29-1; 7 bases are a match to TRBD1. This CDR3 has 12 residues. V was pared by 7 bases and J by 2 bases, with 5 bases of the junction left unmatched. Germline V gene sequence: CDR1 SQVTM, CDR2 ANQGSEA. CDR3 sequence: CSAGQLTYEQYF. The CDR3, as DNA: TGCAGCGCGGGACAGTTAACCTACGAGCAGTACTTC.

The chain uses TRBV6-1 and TRBJ1-1; D gene uncertain. The CDR3 loop spans 15 amino acids. Trimming took 3 bases from V and 1 from J, leaving 12 bases between them. The germline V gene has CDR1 MNHNS and CDR2 SASEGT. CDR3 nucleotide sequence: TGTGCCAGCAGTGAGATTCGTAACAAGAACACTGAAGCTTTCTTT. Translation gives CASSEIRNKNTEAFF.

V is TRBV7-9 and J is TRBJ1-4; 10 bases align to TRBD1. Germline CDR1 is SEHNR and CDR2 is FQNEAQ (reference sequence). The CDR3 has 17 residues. The trim removed 6 bases at V and 2 bases at J, leaving 9 bases unmatched. The CDR3 nucleotides read TGTGCCAGCAGTTGGACAGGGGGTGAGCAGACTAATGAAAAACTGTTTTTT. Encoded protein: CASSWTGGEQTNEKLFF.

The J gene is TRBJ2-1, the V gene TRBV5-4; D remains ambiguous. Looked up from germline, CDR1 is SGHNT and CDR2 is YYREEE (reference sequence). The CDR3 runs to 12 residues. V was trimmed by 2 bases and J by 5 bases, leaving 5 bases between them. CDR3 sequence reads: CASSFLDNEQFF. In nucleotides, the CDR3 is TGTGCCAGCAGCTTCCTAGACAATGAGCAGTTCTTC.